This T cell receptor (beta chain) was recovered during a study of T cell responses to AZD1222 COVID-19 vaccine. Study-level results: Close to half of all spike-specific TCRs reportedly target regions of the variants that are unmutated. Donors were mostly white British, more females; clonal diversity possibly underestimated.

Assay used: immunoSEQ multiplex PCR; TCRdb lists only in-frame clones, some missing. The data show 150,000 to 200,000 clones, with 88% seen just once and about 9.9% held by the top ten. Per the germline V gene, CDR1 is SQVTM and CDR2 is ANQGSEA. After removal of 4 bases from V and 2 bases from J, the junction contained 6 bases not matched to a gene. The length of the CDR3 is 14 residues. Of note for this clone: The antigen is undetermined.

The TCR comes from an adult who received the AZD1222 COVID-19 vaccine. This sequence joins TRBV29-1 and TRBJ1-1, with 8 bases matching TRBD1. Sequenced material: peripheral blood, taken 28 days after the second AZD1222 dose. The DNA for the CDR3 is TGCAGCGTTGTGACAGGGGCGGCTAACACTGAAGCTTTCTTT. This codes for CSVVTGAANTEAFF.